Following are 31 T cell receptor beta chains from one sample sequenced in a study of T-cell reconstitution after alpha-beta-depleted transplantation in children. Preparation of the TCRbeta library was carried out with unique molecular identifiers. TCRdb analysed the PCR reads with MiXCR anew, one entry per CDR3 protein. The table includes 600,000 to 700,000 distinct CDR3 sequences, over 15% detected once. Specimen: PBMCs from the stem cell graft donor, collected from the stem cell graft. The source of these receptors is a human donor who donated a stem cell graft to a child with acute myeloid leukemia.

The sample holds a few counts of this clonotype. The chain uses TRBV7-9 and TRBJ1-5; D call uncertain. This CDR3 has 12 amino acids. Germline V gives CDR1 SEHNR, CDR2 FQNEAQ (reference sequence). The V gene lost 2 bases and the J gene lost 5 bases, with 4 bases spanning the gap. This CDR3 is CASSLYDQPQHF. In DNA, the CDR3 is TGTGCCAGCAGCTTATACGATCAGCCCCAGCATTTT.

The chain couples TRBV5-4 to TRBJ2-1, with D perhaps matching TRBD1 or TRBD2 (6 bases each). Trimming removed 6 bases at V and 0 bases at J, with 16 bases between. The CDR3 is 16 amino acids. Germline V gives CDR1 SGHNT, CDR2 YYREEE (reference sequence). CDR3 DNA: TGTGCCAGCAACAACCCGGGGGCTAACTCCTACAATGAGCAGTTCTTC. Its translation is CASNNPGANSYNEQFF.

This clonotype was seen many times. The CDR3 loop is CSASVPGGSNQPQHF. In DNA form, the CDR3 reads TGCAGTGCTAGTGTTCCGGGAGGCAGCAATCAGCCCCAGCATTTT. This chain joins TRBV20-1 and TRBJ1-5; D is ambiguous. With 3 bases removed from V and 1 base from J, the gap between germline ends came to 13 bases. CDR1 DFQATT and CDR2 SNEGSKA come from the germline V gene (reference sequence). The CDR3 length is 15 residues.

At least ten counts were recorded for this clonotype. The rearrangement joins TRBV7-2 to TRBJ1-1; D not certain. Trimming took 5 bases from V and 0 from J, leaving 4 bases between them. The germline gives CDR1 SGHTA, CDR2 FQGNSA. This CDR3 is 12 amino acids long. The CDR3, as DNA: TGTGCCAGCAGCCACTTGAACACTGAAGCTTTCTTT. Protein product: CASSHLNTEAFF.

In its sample, this clonotype was seen many times. V and J are TRBV15 and TRBJ1-5; D possibly corresponds to TRBD1 (5 bases). Trimming removed 1 base from V and 5 bases from J, with 9 bases in between. The germline V gene has CDR1 LNHNV and CDR2 YYDKDF (reference sequence). The CDR3 sequence is 14 residues long. The chain's CDR3 is CATSRVTDYQPQHF. The CDR3 DNA reads as TGTGCCACCAGCAGAGTGACAGATTATCAGCCCCAGCATTTT. The full variable domain, completed using reference TRBV15 and TRBJ1-5, is DAMVIQNPRYQVTQFGKPVTLSCSQTLNHNVMYWYQQKSSQAPKLLFHYYDKDFNNEADTPDNFQSRRPNTSFCFLDIRSPGLGDTAMYLCATSRVTDYQPQHFGDGTRLSIL.

This chain connects TRBV6-1 to TRBJ2-1, with 13 bases identical to TRBD2. Looked up from germline, CDR1 is MNHNS and CDR2 is SASEGT. The CDR3 extends over 17 amino acids. Unmatched junction bases numbered 5, after V lost 6 bases and J lost 0 bases. CDR3 amino acids: CASSRLAGGHSYNEQFF. DNA of the CDR3: TGTGCCAGCAGCCGACTAGCGGGGGGCCACTCCTACAATGAGCAGTTCTTC.

The chain couples TRBV6-2 or TRBV6-3 to TRBJ1-2, with TRBD1 matching 8 bases. J gave up 5 bases and V 2 bases, and 4 bases lay outside the gene matches. The CDR3 has 14 amino acids. The germline CDR1 and CDR2 sequences are MNHEY and SVGEGT. The CDR3 is CASSYRTGRYGYTF. DNA of the CDR3: TGTGCCAGCAGTTACCGGACAGGGCGATATGGCTACACCTTC.

This clonotype has ten or more counts. The chain uses TRBV6-1 and TRBJ2-7; 10 nucleotides match TRBD1. This CDR3 is 14 amino acids long. Losses at the gene ends were 4 bases for V and 5 bases for J; bases not matched to a gene: 5. CDR1 and CDR2 from the germline V gene are MNHNS and SASEGT. In DNA, the CDR3 is TGTGCCAGCAGTGTCCGGGACAGGGGACACGAGCAGTACTTC. It yields the protein CASSVRDRGHEQYF.

This clonotype was counted only a few times. The rearrangement joins TRBV12-3 or TRBV12-4 to TRBJ2-2; unclear D gene. The V and J ends lost 3 bases and 3 bases respectively, with 11 bases between them. The CDR3 has 15 residues. The CDR3: CASSFFNSDTGELFF. The CDR3 DNA is TGTGCCAGCAGTTTTTTCAATTCAGACACCGGGGAGCTGTTTTTT.

As regards this clonotype: A much more abundant neighbour one base away suggests this may be a read error. The chain joins TRBV27 to TRBJ1-2; D perhaps matches TRBD1 (6 bases). The CDR3 covers 15 residues. Deletions cut 2 bases from V and 3 bases from J, with 13 bases between. Germline V gene lookup returns CDR1 MNHEY and CDR2 SMNVEV (reference sequence). DNA of the CDR3: TGTGCCAGCAGTTTAAGGCCAGGGGCTTACTATGGCTACACCTTC. Its protein product is CASSLRPGAYYGYTF.

There are many counts of this clonotype. The V gene is TRBV20-1, the J gene TRBJ1-2; perhaps TRBD1 as D (6 bases). The CDR3 runs 13 residues. Trimming took off 2 bases at V and 1 base at J, with 8 bases between the two ends. From germline, CDR1 is DFQATT and CDR2 SNEGSKA (reference sequence). CDR3 nucleotides: TGCAGTGCTAGATCGGACAGTAACTATGGCTACACCTTC. Its translation is CSARSDSNYGYTF.

Written as DNA, the CDR3 is TGCGCCAGCAAACTGACAGAGTCCTACGAGCAGTACGTC. The encoded protein is CASKLTESYEQYV. The V and J genes are TRBV5-1 and TRBJ2-7, with a possible D match to TRBD1 (5 bases). The germline CDR1 and CDR2 sequences are SGHRS and YFSETQ. Trimming shortened V by 6 bases and J by 1 base, and 11 bases separated the two germline ends. This CDR3 contains 13 residues.

This clonotype was seen more than once but under ten times. The V call is TRBV25-1, the J call TRBJ2-5, with 8 bases matching TRBD1. Germline V CDR1 and CDR2: MGHDK, SYGVNS. J was trimmed by 4 bases and V by 4 bases; bases with no gene match: 8. The CDR3 has 15 residues. CDR3 residues: CASSGTQGARETQYF. The DNA of the CDR3 is TGTGCCAGCAGTGGGACCCAGGGGGCCCGAGAGACCCAGTACTTC. The variable domain in full, with the rest retrieved from reference TRBV25-1 and TRBJ2-5, is EADIYQTPRYLVIGTGKKITLECSQTMGHDKMYWYQQDPGMELHLIHYSYGVNSTEKGDLSSESTVSRIRTEHFPLTLESARPSHTSQYLCASSGTQGARETQYFGPGTRLLVL.

The rearrangement joins TRBV12-3 or TRBV12-4 to TRBJ2-3; D is perhaps TRBD1 or TRBD2 (6 bases each). CDR3 length: 16 amino acids. V was trimmed by 5 bases and J by 2 bases, leaving 17 bases between them. CDR3 sequence (DNA): TGTGCCAGCAGTCCGGCGGTCGGGGGCTACACAGATACGCAGTATTTT. Protein product: CASSPAVGGYTDTQYF.

On this clonotype: Given a much more abundant clone one base away, this may be a read error. V usage is TRBV20-1 and J usage is TRBJ2-1; TRBD1 matches 8 bases. There are 14 residues in the CDR3. Germline loops: CDR1 DFQATT, CDR2 SNEGSKA (reference sequence). Losses at the gene ends were 6 bases for V and 8 bases for J; bases not matched to a gene: 12. CDR3 DNA: TGCAGTGCACCGGGACAGGAGAGAAGATATGAGCAGTTCTTC. Its protein is CSAPGQERRYEQFF.

The chain employs TRBV12-3 or TRBV12-4 and TRBJ1-5; 8 bases line up with TRBD1. The CDR3 runs to 15 residues. The junction had 3 bases not matched to a gene; V was cut back by 5 bases and J by 0 bases. CDR3 amino acids: CASSRQGNSNQPQHF. CDR3 coding DNA: TGTGCCAGCAGTCGACAGGGGAATAGCAATCAGCCCCAGCATTTT.

This clonotype was seen a few times. The chain joins TRBV28 to TRBJ2-1; possibly TRBD2 for D (5 bases). CDR3 length: 15 amino acids. Germline loops: CDR1 MDHEN, CDR2 SYDVKM. Trimming left V 8 bases short and J 9 bases short, with 23 bases between. The CDR3 here is CASRPRGGALGEQFF. In DNA, the CDR3 is TGTGCCAGCCGACCCCGGGGTGGAGCTCTGGGTGAGCAGTTCTTC.

This clonotype was recorded a few times. This chain connects TRBV7-9 to TRBJ1-1; maybe TRBD1 (5 bases). There are 16 residues in the CDR3. The V end was cut by 6 bases, the J end by 5 bases, with 22 bases between. In germline, CDR1 is SEHNR, CDR2 FQNEAQ (reference sequence). Here the CDR3 reads CASSPVGGFSETEAFF. The CDR3 DNA sequence: TGTGCCAGCAGTCCCGTTGGGGGGTTCTCGGAAACTGAAGCTTTCTTT.

This clonotype was observed at least ten times. CDR3 bases: TGTGCCAGCAGTCCTCTGGATGGCTACACCTTC. Its translation: CASSPLDGYTF. The chain uses TRBV12-3 or TRBV12-4 and TRBJ1-2; D not resolved. Trimming took off 5 bases at V and 6 bases at J, with 7 bases between the two ends. This CDR3 is 11 amino acids long.

The chain has TRBV19 and TRBJ2-5; TRBD2 aligns across 10 bases. CDR1 and CDR2 from the germline V gene are LNHDA and SQIVND (reference sequence). With 3 bases clipped from V and 1 base from J, the junction kept 8 bases outside the gene matches. The CDR3 is 17 residues long. For the CDR3, the DNA is TGTGCCAGTAGTATCACTAGCGGGGCGATCTTCCAAGAGACCCAGTACTTC. This gives the protein CASSITSGAIFQETQYF. The full variable domain, with the rest looked up from reference TRBV19 and TRBJ2-5, is DGGITQSPKYLFRKEGQNVTLSCEQNLNHDAMYWYRQDPGQGLRLIYYSQIVNDFQKGDIAEGYSVSREKKESFPLTVTSAQKNPTAFYLCASSITSGAIFQETQYFGPGTRLLVL.

This clonotype occurred a few times. V is TRBV20-1 and J is TRBJ1-6; D not resolved. Germline CDR1 reads DFQATT; CDR2 reads SNEGSKA (reference sequence). The V and J ends lost 6 bases and 0 bases respectively, with 15 bases between them. The CDR3 has 16 residues. The CDR3 sequence is CSALRAESSYNSPLHF. The CDR3 DNA reads as TGCAGTGCCCTCCGGGCCGAGAGCTCCTATAATTCACCCCTCCACTTT.

This clonotype came up many times. The chain recombines TRBV29-1 with TRBJ1-1, with 9 bases fitting TRBD1. This CDR3 region has 13 residues. Looked up from germline, CDR1 is SQVTM and CDR2 is ANQGSEA. With 7 bases clipped from V and 2 bases from J, the junction kept 5 bases outside the gene matches. This CDR3 is CSAPGQGNTEAFF. For the CDR3, the DNA is TGCAGCGCCCCGGGACAGGGTAACACTGAAGCTTTCTTT.

This clonotype was detected only once. With a much larger clone just one base away, this may be a read error. The rearrangement links TRBV20-1 to TRBJ2-3, with 7 nucleotides matching TRBD2. The CDR3 consists of 15 residues. Germline CDR1 reads DFQATT; CDR2 reads SNEGSKA (reference sequence). This CDR3 reads CSARDSDRAGDTRYF. The CDR3 DNA follows: TGCAGTGCTAGAGATAGCGACCGCGCGGGAGATACGCGGTATTTT.

As for this clonotype: A read error may produce the germline difference seen at one junction end. This rearrangement joins TRBV6-1 to TRBJ2-1; 9 positions match TRBD2. The CDR3 covers 15 residues. The germline CDR1 and CDR2 sequences are MNHNS and SASEGT. The CDR3 region is CASSKAGGSYNEQFF. CDR3 in DNA: TGTGCCAGCAGTAAAGCGGGGGGCTCCTACAATGAGCAGTTCTTC.

The genes are TRBV27 and TRBJ2-4; D remains ambiguous. Trimming pared 10 bases from V and 5 bases from J, leaving 18 bases between. CDR1 and CDR2 from the germline V gene are MNHEY and SMNVEV (reference sequence). CDR3 length: 14 amino acids. CDR3 protein: CATSVSRNQNIQYF. CDR3 nucleotides: TGTGCCACCTCCGTATCTCGGAACCAAAACATTCAGTACTTC.

This clonotype has a handful of counts. The chain's CDR3 is CASSPGFPTEAFF. The DNA for the CDR3 is TGTGCCAGCAGTCCCGGGTTTCCCACTGAAGCTTTCTTT. V gene TRBV12-3 or TRBV12-4 combines with J gene TRBJ1-1; no firm D call. The CDR3 sequence is 13 residues long. V dropped 5 bases and J dropped 4 bases, with 11 bases sitting between them.

V and J are TRBV24-1 and TRBJ2-7, with TRBD2 matching 15 bases. Germline V gene lookup returns CDR1 KGHDR and CDR2 SFDVKD. The CDR3 runs 15 residues. V trimming: 7 bases; J trimming: 7 bases; junction bases outside the gene matches: 7. The CDR3 region is CATSRTSGGAEEQYF. The CDR3 nucleotides read TGTGCCACCAGCAGGACTAGCGGGGGGGCCGAAGAGCAGTACTTC.

The sample holds a few counts of this clonotype. The chain is built from TRBV7-2 and TRBJ2-3; D is unresolved. Germline-derived CDR1 and CDR2 are SGHTA and FQGNSA. The CDR3 has 16 amino acids. V lost 1 base to trimming and J lost 2 bases, with 13 bases between them. In DNA form, the CDR3 reads TGTGCCAGCAGCTTAGTCGCCAGTGGGGTCACAGATACGCAGTATTTT. It specifies CASSLVASGVTDTQYF.

This clonotype was counted many times. The J gene is TRBJ1-6, the V gene TRBV20-1; D unresolved. Germline values: CDR1 DFQATT, CDR2 SNEGSKA (reference sequence). Trimming cost V 6 bases and J 3 bases, with 12 bases left between them. The CDR3 is 14 residues long. The CDR3 loop is CSANSDLYNSPLHF. The CDR3 bases are TGCAGTGCGAACAGTGACCTCTATAATTCACCCCTCCACTTT.

A few counts support this clonotype. This chain connects TRBV5-1 to TRBJ1-6; the match to TRBD1 covers 8 bases. The V gene's germline CDR1 is SGHRS and CDR2 YFSETQ. The V segment lost 2 bases and the J segment 9 bases; nucleotides outside the gene matches: 13. The length of the CDR3 is 17 residues. CDR3 region: CASSFSPPGQGASPLHF. CDR3 nucleotide sequence: TGCGCCAGCAGCTTTTCCCCCCCAGGACAGGGTGCTTCACCCCTCCACTTT.

The chain carries TRBV5-1 and TRBJ1-1; D is ambiguous. Trimming pared 0 bases from V and 1 base from J, leaving 10 bases between. Germline values: CDR1 SGHRS, CDR2 YFSETQ. This CDR3 region has 15 residues. CDR3 sequence reads: CASSLVRGGNTEAFF. The CDR3 DNA reads as TGCGCCAGCAGCTTGGTACGGGGAGGGAACACTGAAGCTTTCTTT.